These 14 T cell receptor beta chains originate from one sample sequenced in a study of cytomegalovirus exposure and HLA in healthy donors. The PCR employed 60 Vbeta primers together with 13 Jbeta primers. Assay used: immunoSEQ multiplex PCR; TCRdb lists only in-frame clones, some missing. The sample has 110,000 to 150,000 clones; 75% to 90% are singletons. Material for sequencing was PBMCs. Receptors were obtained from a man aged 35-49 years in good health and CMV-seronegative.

The chain's CDR3 is CASSVTGAITDTQYF. The DNA of the CDR3 is TGTGCCAGCAGCGTGACAGGGGCGATAACAGATACGCAGTATTTT. The chain joins TRBV7-8 to TRBJ2-3, with TRBD1 matching over 8 bases. The CDR3 runs 15 residues. After removal of 5 bases from V and 3 bases from J, the junction contained 7 bases not matched to a gene. Germline values: CDR1 SGHVS, CDR2 FQNEAQ. The full variable domain, with the rest looked up from reference TRBV7-8 and TRBJ2-3, is GAGVSQSPRYKVAKRGQDVALRCDPISGHVSLFWYQQALGQGPEFLTYFQNEAQLDKSGLPSDRFFAERPEGSVSTLKIQRTQQEDSAVYLCASSVTGAITDTQYFGPGTRLTVL.

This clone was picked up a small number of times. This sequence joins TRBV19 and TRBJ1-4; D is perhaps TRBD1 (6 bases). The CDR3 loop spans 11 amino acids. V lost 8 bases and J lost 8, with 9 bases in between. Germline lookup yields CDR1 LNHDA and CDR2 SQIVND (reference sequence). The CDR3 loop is CASRTGEKLFF. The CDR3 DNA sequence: TGTGCCAGTCGAACAGGGGAAAAACTGTTTTTT.

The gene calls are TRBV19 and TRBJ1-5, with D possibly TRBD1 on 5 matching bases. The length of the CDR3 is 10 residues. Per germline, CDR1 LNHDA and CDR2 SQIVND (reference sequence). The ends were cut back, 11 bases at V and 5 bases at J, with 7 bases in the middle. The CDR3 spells CAGGDQPQHF. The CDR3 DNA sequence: TGTGCCGGGGGGGATCAGCCCCAGCATTTT. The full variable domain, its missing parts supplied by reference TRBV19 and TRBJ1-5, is DGGITQSPKYLFRKEGQNVTLSCEQNLNHDAMYWYRQDPGQGLRLIYYSQIVNDFQKGDIAEGYSVSREKKESFPLTVTSAQKNPTAFYLCAGGDQPQHFGDGTRLSIL.

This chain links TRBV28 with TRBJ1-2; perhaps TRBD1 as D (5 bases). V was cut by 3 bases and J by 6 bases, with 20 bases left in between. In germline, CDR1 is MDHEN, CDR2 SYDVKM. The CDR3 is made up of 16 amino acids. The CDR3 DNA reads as TGTGCCAGCAGTTTCCCCTCTTGGACACCCAGCAATGGCTACACCTTC. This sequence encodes CASSFPSWTPSNGYTF.

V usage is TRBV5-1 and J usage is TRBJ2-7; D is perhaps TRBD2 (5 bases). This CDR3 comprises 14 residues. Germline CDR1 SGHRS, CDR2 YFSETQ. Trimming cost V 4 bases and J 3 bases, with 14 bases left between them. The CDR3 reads CASSREGTGYEQYF. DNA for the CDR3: TGCGCCAGCAGCCGCGAGGGTACTGGCTACGAGCAGTACTTC.

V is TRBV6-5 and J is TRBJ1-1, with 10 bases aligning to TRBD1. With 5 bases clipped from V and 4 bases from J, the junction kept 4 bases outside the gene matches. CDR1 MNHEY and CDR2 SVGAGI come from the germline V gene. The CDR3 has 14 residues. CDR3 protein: CASSRDRGGTEAFF. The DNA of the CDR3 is TGTGCCAGCAGTAGGGACAGGGGTGGCACTGAAGCTTTCTTT.

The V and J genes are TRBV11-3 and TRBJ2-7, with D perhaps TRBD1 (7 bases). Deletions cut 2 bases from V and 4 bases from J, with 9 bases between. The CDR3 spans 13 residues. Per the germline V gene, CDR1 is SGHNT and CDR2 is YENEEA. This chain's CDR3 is CASSLQGGYEQYF. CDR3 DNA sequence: TGTGCCAGCAGCTTACAGGGGGGATACGAGCAGTACTTC.

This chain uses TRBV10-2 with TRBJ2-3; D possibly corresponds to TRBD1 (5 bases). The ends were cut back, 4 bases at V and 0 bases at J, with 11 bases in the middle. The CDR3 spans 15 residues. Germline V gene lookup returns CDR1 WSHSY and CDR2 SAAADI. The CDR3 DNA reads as TGCGCCAGCAGTGGGCCCAGGGCAAGCACAGATACGCAGTATTTT. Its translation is CASSGPRASTDTQYF.

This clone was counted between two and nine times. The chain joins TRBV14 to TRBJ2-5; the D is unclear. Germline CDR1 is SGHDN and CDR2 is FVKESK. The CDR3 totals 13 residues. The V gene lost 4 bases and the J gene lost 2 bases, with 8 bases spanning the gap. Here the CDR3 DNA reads TGTGCCAGCAGCCGATTACAACAAGAGACCCAGTACTTC. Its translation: CASSRLQQETQYF.

For the CDR3, the DNA is TGTGCCAGCAGCTCACAGGGACATGAGACCCAGTACTTC. This translates into CASSSQGHETQYF. V and J are TRBV7-9 and TRBJ2-5, with a possible D match to TRBD1 (6 bases). V was cut by 4 bases and J by 5 bases, with 11 bases left in between. Germline lookup yields CDR1 SEHNR and CDR2 FQNEAQ (reference sequence). CDR3 length: 13 residues.

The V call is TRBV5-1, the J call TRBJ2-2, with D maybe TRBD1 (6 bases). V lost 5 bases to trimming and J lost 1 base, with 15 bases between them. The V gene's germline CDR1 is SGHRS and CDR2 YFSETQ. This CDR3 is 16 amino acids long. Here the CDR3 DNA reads TGCGCCAGCAGTCGTGAGGGGGTCGGGAACACCGGGGAGCTGTTTTTT. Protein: CASSREGVGNTGELFF. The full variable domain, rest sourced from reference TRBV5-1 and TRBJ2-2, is KAGVTQTPRYLIKTRGQQVTLSCSPISGHRSVSWYQQTPGQGLQFLFEYFSETQRNKGNFPGRFSGRQFSNSRSEMNVSTLELGDSALYLCASSREGVGNTGELFFGEGSRLTVL.

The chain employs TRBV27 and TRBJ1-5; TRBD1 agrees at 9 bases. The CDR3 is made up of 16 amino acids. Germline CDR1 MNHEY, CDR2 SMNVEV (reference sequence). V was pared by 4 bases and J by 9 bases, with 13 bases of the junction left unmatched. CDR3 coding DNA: TGTGCCAGCAGTTATTTAAGAGACAGGGGGGTTTGGCCCCAGCATTTT. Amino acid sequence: CASSYLRDRGVWPQHF.

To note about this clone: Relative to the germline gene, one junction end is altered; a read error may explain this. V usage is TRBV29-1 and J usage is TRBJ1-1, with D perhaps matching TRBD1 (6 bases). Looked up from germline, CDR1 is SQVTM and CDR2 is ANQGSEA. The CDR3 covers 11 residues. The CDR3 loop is CSVLEPGTFFF. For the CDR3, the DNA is TGCAGCGTTCTCGAACCCGGGACATTCTTTTTT.

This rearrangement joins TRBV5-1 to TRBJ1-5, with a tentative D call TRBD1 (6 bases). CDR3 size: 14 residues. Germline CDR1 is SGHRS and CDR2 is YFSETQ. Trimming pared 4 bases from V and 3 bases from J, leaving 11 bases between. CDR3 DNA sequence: TGCGCCAGCAGCCCAACAGGGAACAATCAGCCCCAGCATTTT. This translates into CASSPTGNNQPQHF.